Listed below are T cell receptor beta chains from one sample, sequenced in a study of regulatory T cells in long-lasting Graves disease. TCRdb used MiXCR to reprocess the multiplex PCR reads, holding one entry per CDR3 protein. The sample shows a few hundred thousand distinct CDR3 sequences, 23% of them seen only once. Sequences were derived from peripheral blood mononuclear cells (PBMCs), sampled when the disease was refractory, from a patient treated with antithyroid drugs. The receptors originated from a female donor with Graves disease. Each CDR3 is given with its conserved first and last residue. The D gene is left open where the match is weak. Expanded clones get a size class; other rows say once, few or many, or leave the size out.

v_gene: TRBV5-1
abundance: NA
d_gene: TRBD1
j_gene: TRBJ1-2
CDR3aa: CASSLTGTGGPNYGYTF
CDR3nt: TGCGCCAGCAGCTTGACCGGGACAGGGGGCCCTAACTATGGCTACACCTTC

v_gene: TRBV5-1
abundance: NA
d_gene: NA
j_gene: TRBJ2-7
CDR3aa: CASSLEITYEQYF
CDR3nt: TGCGCCAGCAGCTTGGAGATAACCTACGAGCAGTACTTC

v_gene: TRBV4-1
abundance: NA
d_gene: NA
j_gene: TRBJ1-6
CDR3aa: CASSPTFGNTASPLHF
CDR3nt: TGCGCCAGCAGCCCGACCTTTGGGAACACGGCTTCACCCCTCCACTTT

v_gene: TRBV3-1
abundance: few
d_gene: TRBD2
j_gene: TRBJ2-4
CDR3aa: CASSHTAPGLAGGGGTKNIQYF
CDR3nt: TGTGCCAGCAGCCACACAGCCCCGGGACTAGCGGGAGGAGGAGGGACCAAAAACATTCAGTACTTC

v_gene: TRBV5-5
abundance: NA
d_gene: NA
j_gene: TRBJ1-3
CDR3aa: CASSLYTGSSGNTIYF
CDR3nt: TGTGCCAGCAGCTTATACACAGGGAGCTCTGGAAACACCATATATTTT

v_gene: TRBV5-1
abundance: few
d_gene: NA
j_gene: TRBJ1-1
CDR3aa: CASSASGGATEAFF
CDR3nt: TGCGCCAGCAGCGCGTCCGGGGGTGCTACTGAAGCTTTCTTT

v_gene: TRBV5-8
abundance: NA
d_gene: TRBD2
j_gene: TRBJ2-5
CDR3aa: CASSLGEAGGPFETQYF
CDR3nt: TGTGCCAGCAGCTTAGGGGAAGCGGGAGGCCCCTTCGAGACCCAGTACTTC

v_gene: TRBV6-1
abundance: NA
d_gene: NA
j_gene: TRBJ2-3
CDR3aa: CASSPRQRTDTQYF
CDR3nt: TGTGCCAGCAGTCCGCGACAACGCACAGATACGCAGTATTTT

v_gene: TRBV13
abundance: once
d_gene: NA
j_gene: TRBJ2-1
CDR3aa: CASSLGGTQERFF
CDR3nt: TGTGCCAGCAGCTTAGGGGGGACCCAAGAGCGGTTCTTC

v_gene: TRBV20-1
abundance: NA
d_gene: NA
j_gene: TRBJ2-5
CDR3aa: CSARDPQRNQETQYF
CDR3nt: TGCAGTGCTAGAGATCCCCAGCGTAACCAAGAGACCCAGTACTTC

v_gene: TRBV6-1
abundance: few
d_gene: NA
j_gene: TRBJ2-7
CDR3aa: CASSDRDEQYF
CDR3nt: TGTGCCAGCAGTGACAGGGACGAGCAGTACTTC

v_gene: TRBV10-3
abundance: many
d_gene: TRBD1
j_gene: TRBJ1-6
CDR3aa: CAISADRGNSPLHF
CDR3nt: TGTGCCATCAGCGCGGACAGGGGAAATTCACCCCTCCACTTT

v_gene: TRBV5-5
abundance: few
d_gene: NA
j_gene: TRBJ1-6
CDR3aa: CASSADRLTSPLHF
CDR3nt: TGTGCCAGCAGCGCCGACAGGCTCACTTCACCCCTCCACTTT

v_gene: TRBV27
abundance: few
d_gene: NA
j_gene: TRBJ2-7
CDR3aa: CASSLSRGAEYEQYF
CDR3nt: TGTGCCAGCAGTTTAAGCAGGGGGGCTGAGTACGAGCAGTACTTC

v_gene: TRBV27
abundance: NA
d_gene: NA
j_gene: TRBJ2-7
CDR3aa: CASSLDPGGSYEQYF
CDR3nt: TGTGCCAGCAGTTTAGACCCGGGCGGCTCCTACGAGCAGTACTTC

v_gene: TRBV9
abundance: NA
d_gene: TRBD1
j_gene: TRBJ2-6
CDR3aa: CASSPGTGRPSGANVLTF
CDR3nt: TGTGCCAGCAGCCCAGGGACAGGCAGACCCTCTGGGGCCAACGTCCTGACTTTC

v_gene: TRBV24-1
abundance: NA
d_gene: TRBD2
j_gene: TRBJ2-2
CDR3aa: CATSVAGGPAGELFF
CDR3nt: TGTGCCACCAGTGTAGCGGGAGGGCCGGCCGGGGAGCTGTTTTTT

v_gene: TRBV20-1
abundance: many
d_gene: NA
j_gene: TRBJ1-5
CDR3aa: CSAMQGYSNQPQHF
CDR3nt: TGCAGTGCTATGCAGGGATATAGCAATCAGCCCCAGCATTTT

v_gene: TRBV12-3/TRBV12-4
abundance: NA
d_gene: NA
j_gene: TRBJ2-1
CDR3aa: CASRLGAGSYNEQFF
CDR3nt: TGTGCCAGCAGACTCGGGGCAGGCTCCTACAATGAGCAGTTCTTC

v_gene: TRBV5-6
abundance: few
d_gene: NA
j_gene: TRBJ2-7
CDR3aa: CASSLGYRHEQYF
CDR3nt: TGTGCCAGCAGCTTGGGTTATCGCCACGAGCAGTACTTC

v_gene: TRBV5-6
abundance: few
d_gene: NA
j_gene: TRBJ1-1
CDR3aa: CASSLVDSLNTEAFF
CDR3nt: TGTGCCAGCAGCTTGGTGGACAGCTTGAACACTGAAGCTTTCTTT

v_gene: TRBV5-1
abundance: few
d_gene: NA
j_gene: TRBJ2-7
CDR3aa: CASSPSTGGLYEQYF
CDR3nt: TGCGCCAGCAGCCCGTCGACGGGGGGCCTGTACGAGCAGTACTTC

v_gene: TRBV5-1
abundance: NA
d_gene: TRBD1
j_gene: TRBJ2-5
CDR3aa: CASSLGQGQEAQYF
CDR3nt: TGCGCCAGCAGCTTGGGACAGGGGCAAGAGGCCCAGTACTTC

v_gene: TRBV9
abundance: NA
d_gene: TRBD1
j_gene: TRBJ1-1
CDR3aa: CASSGTGTGAGDTEAFF
CDR3nt: TGTGCCAGCAGCGGAACCGGGACAGGGGCGGGGGACACTGAAGCTTTCTTT

v_gene: TRBV12-3/TRBV12-4
abundance: NA
d_gene: NA
j_gene: TRBJ2-3
CDR3aa: CASSLFGSLVVDTQYF
CDR3nt: TGTGCCAGCAGTTTGTTCGGGAGCCTGGTGGTGGATACGCAGTATTTT

v_gene: TRBV7-8
abundance: few
d_gene: TRBD1
j_gene: TRBJ1-5
CDR3aa: CASSPYTQGVQPQHF
CDR3nt: TGTGCCAGCAGCCCCTACACGCAGGGGGTGCAGCCCCAGCATTTT

v_gene: TRBV5-1
abundance: many
d_gene: TRBD1
j_gene: TRBJ1-1
CDR3aa: CASSLQGANTEAFF
CDR3nt: TGTGCCAGCAGCCTCCAGGGGGCGAACACTGAAGCTTTCTTT

v_gene: TRBV11-1
abundance: many
d_gene: NA
j_gene: TRBJ2-2
CDR3aa: CASSPDKTGELFF
CDR3nt: TGTGCCAGCAGCCCCGACAAGACCGGGGAGCTGTTTTTT

v_gene: TRBV24-1
abundance: few
d_gene: NA
j_gene: TRBJ2-2
CDR3aa: CATSDDRRLNTGELFF
CDR3nt: TGTGCCACCAGTGACGACAGGAGATTGAACACCGGGGAGCTGTTTTTT

v_gene: TRBV7-3
abundance: NA
d_gene: TRBD1
j_gene: TRBJ1-1
CDR3aa: CASSLMGTGGEAFF
CDR3nt: TGTGCCAGCAGCTTAATGGGGACAGGGGGTGAAGCTTTCTTT

v_gene: TRBV10-3
abundance: NA
d_gene: NA
j_gene: TRBJ1-5
CDR3aa: CAISGGEYQPQHF
CDR3nt: TGTGCCATCAGCGGCGGGGAATATCAGCCCCAGCATTTT

v_gene: TRBV7-9
abundance: NA
d_gene: NA
j_gene: TRBJ1-1
CDR3aa: CASSSQAGVTEAFF
CDR3nt: TGTGCCAGCAGTTCACAGGCGGGAGTCACTGAAGCTTTCTTT

v_gene: TRBV30
abundance: few
d_gene: NA
j_gene: TRBJ2-7
CDR3aa: CAWNRDSYEQYF
CDR3nt: TGTGCCTGGAACAGGGACTCCTACGAGCAGTACTTC

v_gene: TRBV20-1
abundance: many
d_gene: NA
j_gene: TRBJ1-5
CDR3aa: CSASVGDVGQPQHF
CDR3nt: TGCAGTGCTTCGGTTGGGGACGTAGGCCAGCCCCAGCATTTT

v_gene: TRBV13
abundance: few
d_gene: NA
j_gene: TRBJ1-1
CDR3aa: CASSSGRMNTEAFF
CDR3nt: TGTGCCAGCAGCTCGGGACGGATGAACACTGAAGCTTTCTTT

v_gene: TRBV29-1
abundance: few
d_gene: TRBD1
j_gene: TRBJ1-1
CDR3aa: CSVNIGTVNTEAFF
CDR3nt: TGCAGCGTCAATATCGGGACAGTTAACACTGAAGCTTTCTTT

v_gene: TRBV15
abundance: few
d_gene: NA
j_gene: TRBJ1-5
CDR3aa: CATSKDWGGLNQPQHF
CDR3nt: TGTGCCACCAGCAAAGATTGGGGGGGACTCAATCAGCCCCAGCATTTT

v_gene: TRBV5-1
abundance: few
d_gene: NA
j_gene: TRBJ1-2
CDR3aa: CASSLGPGSDYGYTF
CDR3nt: TGCGCCAGCAGCTTGGGTCCAGGCAGCGACTATGGCTACACCTTC

v_gene: TRBV29-1
abundance: NA
d_gene: NA
j_gene: TRBJ1-5
CDR3aa: CSVGRENQPQHF
CDR3nt: TGCAGCGTTGGTCGCGAGAATCAGCCCCAGCATTTT

v_gene: TRBV5-1
abundance: few
d_gene: TRBD2
j_gene: TRBJ2-7
CDR3aa: CASSLFGREGAEQYF
CDR3nt: TGCGCCAGCAGCTTGTTTGGGCGGGAGGGTGCCGAGCAGTACTTC

v_gene: TRBV28
abundance: NA
d_gene: TRBD1
j_gene: TRBJ1-1
CDR3aa: CAGSRGAEAFF
CDR3nt: TGTGCCGGTTCCAGGGGGGCTGAAGCTTTCTTT

v_gene: TRBV15
abundance: NA
d_gene: NA
j_gene: TRBJ2-7
CDR3aa: CATSRDKGNYEQYF
CDR3nt: TGTGCCACCAGCAGAGATAAGGGGAACTACGAGCAGTACTTC

v_gene: TRBV7-8
abundance: NA
d_gene: TRBD2
j_gene: TRBJ2-2
CDR3aa: CASRPRGGNTGELFF
CDR3nt: TGTGCCAGCAGGCCCCGCGGGGGGAACACCGGGGAGCTGTTTTTT

v_gene: TRBV4-1
abundance: NA
d_gene: NA
j_gene: TRBJ2-7
CDR3aa: CASSQASGLSSYEQYF
CDR3nt: TGCGCCAGCAGCCAAGCGTCCGGGCTAAGCTCCTACGAGCAGTACTTC

v_gene: TRBV2
abundance: many
d_gene: NA
j_gene: TRBJ1-5
CDR3aa: CASRKSVNPESNQPQHF
CDR3nt: TGTGCCAGCAGGAAATCGGTTAATCCCGAGAGCAATCAGCCCCAGCATTTT

v_gene: TRBV30
abundance: NA
d_gene: NA
j_gene: TRBJ2-5
CDR3aa: CAWGVSRQETQYF
CDR3nt: TGTGCCTGGGGGGTGTCCAGACAAGAGACCCAGTACTTC

v_gene: TRBV4-1
abundance: once
d_gene: NA
j_gene: TRBJ2-3
CDR3aa: CASSLSVTDTQYF
CDR3nt: TGCGCCAGCAGCCTTTCTGTCACAGATACGCAGTATTTT

v_gene: TRBV18
abundance: few
d_gene: NA
j_gene: TRBJ1-2
CDR3aa: CASSPSRFGQNYGYTF
CDR3nt: TGTGCCAGCTCACCGTCAAGATTCGGGCAAAACTATGGCTACACCTTC

v_gene: TRBV30
abundance: NA
d_gene: NA
j_gene: TRBJ2-7
CDR3aa: CAWSPGLRAEQYF
CDR3nt: TGTGCCTGGAGTCCCGGACTACGTGCCGAGCAGTACTTC

v_gene: TRBV28
abundance: NA
d_gene: NA
j_gene: TRBJ2-7
CDR3aa: CASSLGTVYEQHF
CDR3nt: TGTGCCAGCAGTTTGGGGACGGTCTACGAGCAGCACTTC

v_gene: TRBV11-2
abundance: many
d_gene: TRBD2
j_gene: TRBJ2-5
CDR3aa: CASSAVGVLTAGGKETQYF
CDR3nt: TGTGCCAGCAGCGCCGTCGGGGTCCTCACAGCGGGAGGGAAAGAGACCCAGTACTTC

v_gene: TRBV5-1
abundance: NA
d_gene: NA
j_gene: TRBJ1-3
CDR3aa: CASSLEVSGGGYSGNTIYF
CDR3nt: TGCGCCAGCAGCTTGGAAGTGAGCGGCGGCGGCTACTCTGGAAACACCATATATTTT

v_gene: TRBV19
abundance: NA
d_gene: NA
j_gene: TRBJ2-7
CDR3aa: CASSLTGALVGEQYF
CDR3nt: TGTGCCAGTAGTTTAACCGGGGCCCTCGTGGGCGAGCAGTACTTC

v_gene: TRBV24-1
abundance: few
d_gene: NA
j_gene: TRBJ2-1
CDR3aa: CATSDFSGAGQFF
CDR3nt: TGTGCCACCAGTGATTTCAGTGGGGCGGGCCAGTTCTTC

v_gene: TRBV20-1
abundance: NA
d_gene: NA
j_gene: TRBJ1-5
CDR3aa: CSASSDSNQPQHF
CDR3nt: TGCAGTGCTAGTTCGGATAGCAATCAGCCCCAGCATTTT

v_gene: TRBV7-2
abundance: many
d_gene: TRBD1
j_gene: TRBJ2-5
CDR3aa: CASSQTTGGVETQYF
CDR3nt: TGTGCCAGCAGCCAAACCACAGGGGGCGTAGAGACCCAGTACTTC

v_gene: TRBV6-2/TRBV6-3
abundance: many
d_gene: NA
j_gene: TRBJ2-5
CDR3aa: CASSYSGTQYF
CDR3nt: TGTGCCAGCAGTTACTCGGGCACCCAGTACTTC

v_gene: TRBV19
abundance: few
d_gene: NA
j_gene: TRBJ1-1
CDR3aa: CASSILTPDSTVPQAFF
CDR3nt: TGTGCCAGTAGTATATTAACCCCGGACAGCACTGTACCCCAAGCTTTCTTT

v_gene: TRBV2
abundance: many
d_gene: NA
j_gene: TRBJ2-7
CDR3aa: CASSGGTPKSEQYF
CDR3nt: TGTGCCAGCAGCGGCGGGACCCCGAAAAGCGAGCAGTACTTC